The 8 T cell receptor beta chains reported below all come from one sample, sequenced in a study of T cell repertoires in cytomegalovirus infection. TCRdb fed the reads into MiXCR, producing one record per CDR3 protein. Altogether fewer than 550,000 distinct CDR3 sequences are present, approximately 10% being singletons, with the ten largest covering roughly 10%. Material: PBMCs. Receptors originate from a human donor in good health (CMV status not recorded). Some clones in this sample may be carry-over from other donors' samples.

This clonotype was seen a single time. A much larger clone lies a single base off, so this may be a read error. The genes are TRBV6-6 and TRBJ1-5; no reliable D call. The CDR3 is 13 residues long. Germline V lookup: CDR1 MNHNY, CDR2 SVGAGI (reference sequence). CDR3 amino acids: CASSLLGSQLQHF. CDR3 bases: TGTGCCAGCAGCCTTCTGGGATCTCAGCTCCAGCATTTT.

This clonotype has ten or more counts. The chain is built from TRBV7-2 and TRBJ2-1, with D perhaps being TRBD1 or TRBD2 (6 bases each). CDR3 length: 16 amino acids. The V gene lost 3 bases and the J gene lost 4 bases, with 16 bases spanning the gap. CDR1 is SGHTA, CDR2 FQGNSA, per germline. The CDR3 here is CASSFLRGQAYNEQFF. The CDR3 region has the DNA TGTGCCAGCAGCTTCCTCCGGGGGCAGGCGTACAATGAGCAGTTCTTC.

At least ten counts were recorded for this clonotype. This chain joins TRBV6-1 and TRBJ2-1, with 8 nucleotides matching TRBD1. The J segment lost 1 base and the V segment lost 11 bases, leaving 7 bases of the junction unmatched. Germline V gene lookup returns CDR1 MNHNS and CDR2 SASEGT. This CDR3 is 14 amino acids long. CDR3 bases: TGTGCCTCCCGGACAGGGAGTTCCTACAATGAGCAGTTCTTC. It encodes CASRTGSSYNEQFF.

This clonotype was observed at least ten times. The chain recombines TRBV27 with TRBJ2-3, with D possibly being TRBD2 (6 bases). Germline V gene data show CDR1 as MNHEY and CDR2 as SMNVEV (reference sequence). Trimming shortened V by 2 bases and J by 2 bases, and 11 bases separated the two germline ends. This CDR3 region has 15 residues. CDR3 amino acids: CASSLVTGDTDTQYF. CDR3 DNA sequence: TGTGCCAGCAGTTTAGTAACGGGGGACACAGATACGCAGTATTTT.

This clonotype was counted at least ten times. This sequence joins TRBV5-1 and TRBJ1-6; D possibly corresponds to TRBD1 (6 bases). The CDR3 spans 13 residues. Trimming removed 0 bases at V and 12 bases at J, with 10 bases between. Germline CDR1 SGHRS, CDR2 YFSETQ. CDR3 in DNA: TGCGCCAGCAGCTTGGAGTTACAGGGACCCCTCCACTTT. This translates into CASSLELQGPLHF.

The V gene is TRBV20-1, the J gene TRBJ2-1, with D possibly being TRBD2 (5 bases). Trimming cost V 5 bases and J 7 bases, with 12 bases left between them. The CDR3 has 12 residues. CDR1 and CDR2 (germline): DFQATT, SNEGSKA (reference sequence). This CDR3 is CSAERRSNEQFF. The CDR3 DNA follows: TGCAGTGCTGAGCGGAGGTCAAATGAGCAGTTCTTC.

This clonotype was detected many times. The rearrangement uses TRBV5-4 and TRBJ1-4, with a weak D call TRBD1 (5 bases). This CDR3 region has 15 residues. With 1 base removed from V and 6 bases from J, the gap between germline ends came to 13 bases. Germline CDR1 is SGHNT and CDR2 is YYREEE (reference sequence). As DNA, the CDR3 is TGTGCCAGCAGCTTGAAAGGGGCGGGTGATGAAAAACTGTTTTTT. Translated, it gives CASSLKGAGDEKLFF. The entire variable domain, with the rest obtained from reference TRBV5-4 and TRBJ1-4, is as follows: ETGVTQSPTHLIKTRGQQVTLRCSSQSGHNTVSWYQQALGQGPQFIFQYYREEENGRGNFPPRFSGLQFPNYSSELNVNALELDDSALYLCASSLKGAGDEKLFFGSGTQLSVL.

This clonotype was observed at least ten times. The chain links TRBV7-2 to TRBJ1-1; a possible D gene is TRBD1 (6 bases). CDR1 and CDR2 (germline): SGHTA, FQGNSA. Between the trimmed V and J ends, which lost 7 bases and 0 bases, there was a span of 12 bases. The CDR3 covers 14 residues. CDR3 sequence (DNA): TGTGCCAGCATCCTGGACAGATTGAACACTGAAGCTTTCTTT. Residues: CASILDRLNTEAFF.